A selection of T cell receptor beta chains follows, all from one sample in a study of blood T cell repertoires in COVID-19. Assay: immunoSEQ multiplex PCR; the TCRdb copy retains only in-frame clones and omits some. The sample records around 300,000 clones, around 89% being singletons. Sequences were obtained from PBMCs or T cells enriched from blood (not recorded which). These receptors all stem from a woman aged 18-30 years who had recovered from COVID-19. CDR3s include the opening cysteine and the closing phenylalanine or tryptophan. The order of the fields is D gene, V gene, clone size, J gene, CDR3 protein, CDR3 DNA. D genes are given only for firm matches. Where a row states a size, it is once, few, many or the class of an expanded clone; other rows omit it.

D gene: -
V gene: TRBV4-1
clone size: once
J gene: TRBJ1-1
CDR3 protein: CASSQGGIVGTEAFF
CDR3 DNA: TGCGCCAGCAGCCAAGGCGGTATAGTAGGCACTGAAGCTTTCTTT

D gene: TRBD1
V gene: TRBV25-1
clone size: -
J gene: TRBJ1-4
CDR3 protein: CASSDPRQGGEKLFF
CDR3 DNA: TGTGCCAGCAGTGACCCTCGACAGGGGGGGGAAAAACTGTTTTTT

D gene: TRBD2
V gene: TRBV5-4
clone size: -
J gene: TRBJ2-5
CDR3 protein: CASSLDLAVSRETQYF
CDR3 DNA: TGTGCCAGCAGCTTGGATCTAGCGGTGTCCCGAGAGACCCAGTACTTC

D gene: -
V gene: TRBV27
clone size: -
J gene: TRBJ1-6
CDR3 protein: CASSFRGSPLHF
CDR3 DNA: TGTGCCAGCAGTTTTAGGGGATCACCCCTCCACTTT

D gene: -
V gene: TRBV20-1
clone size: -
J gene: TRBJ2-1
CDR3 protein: CSARRGDEQFF
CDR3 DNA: TGCAGTGCCCGCAGGGGGGATGAGCAGTTCTTC

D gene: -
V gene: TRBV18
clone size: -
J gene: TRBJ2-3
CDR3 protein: CASSPLEADTQYF
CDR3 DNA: TGTGCCAGCTCACCACTTGAAGCGGATACGCAGTATTTT

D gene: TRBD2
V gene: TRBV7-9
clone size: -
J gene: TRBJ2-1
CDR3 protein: CASSLVAGGYNEQFF
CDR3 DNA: TGTGCCAGCAGCTTAGTCGCGGGGGGGTACAATGAGCAGTTCTTC

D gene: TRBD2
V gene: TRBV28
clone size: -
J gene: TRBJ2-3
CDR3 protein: CASSFLRGGTDTQYF
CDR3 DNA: TGTGCCAGCAGTTTTCTGCGGGGGGGCACAGATACGCAGTATTTT

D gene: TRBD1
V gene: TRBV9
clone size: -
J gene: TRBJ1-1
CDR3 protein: CASSVDPGGNTEAFF
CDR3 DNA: TGTGCCAGCAGCGTAGATCCAGGGGGGAACACTGAAGCTTTCTTT

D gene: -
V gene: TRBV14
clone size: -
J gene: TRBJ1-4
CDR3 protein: CASSLRGIEKLFF
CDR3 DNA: TGTGCCAGCAGCCTTAGGGGAATCGAAAAACTGTTTTTT

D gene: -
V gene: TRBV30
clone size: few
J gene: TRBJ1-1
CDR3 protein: CAWGARDTEAFF
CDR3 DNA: TGTGCCTGGGGGGCTCGGGACACTGAAGCTTTCTTT

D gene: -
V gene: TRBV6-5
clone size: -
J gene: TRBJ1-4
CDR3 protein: CASRRGDSNEKLFF
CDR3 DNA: TGTGCCAGCCGAAGGGGTGACAGTAATGAAAAACTGTTTTTT

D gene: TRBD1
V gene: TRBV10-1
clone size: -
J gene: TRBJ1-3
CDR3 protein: CASSERTGSGNTIYF
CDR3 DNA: TGCGCCAGCAGTGAGCGGACAGGCTCTGGAAACACCATATATTTT

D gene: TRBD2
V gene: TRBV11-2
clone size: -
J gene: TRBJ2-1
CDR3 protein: CASSQGLAGGNEQFF
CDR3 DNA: TGTGCCAGCAGCCAGGGACTAGCGGGGGGAAATGAGCAGTTCTTC

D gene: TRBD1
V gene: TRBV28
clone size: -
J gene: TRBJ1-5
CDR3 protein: CASSSRDRGPFVPQHF
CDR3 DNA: TGTGCCAGCAGTTCCCGGGACAGGGGGCCTTTTGTGCCCCAGCATTTT

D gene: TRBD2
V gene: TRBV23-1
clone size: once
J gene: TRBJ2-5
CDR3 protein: CASPGLAGKETQYF
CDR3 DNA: TGCGCCAGTCCTGGGTTAGCGGGGAAAGAGACCCAGTACTTC

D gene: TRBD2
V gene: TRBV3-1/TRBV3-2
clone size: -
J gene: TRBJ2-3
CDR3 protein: CASRTSRSTDTQYF
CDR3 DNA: TGTGCCAGCAGGACTAGCCGTAGCACAGATACGCAGTATTTT

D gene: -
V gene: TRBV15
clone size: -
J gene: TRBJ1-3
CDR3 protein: CATSISRGLGNTIYF
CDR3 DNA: TGTGCCACCAGCATTTCAAGGGGCCTCGGAAACACCATATATTTT

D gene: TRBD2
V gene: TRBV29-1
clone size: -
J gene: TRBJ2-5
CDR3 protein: CSVEGLAGELQETQYF
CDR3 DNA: TGCAGCGTCGAAGGACTAGCGGGGGAGCTCCAAGAGACCCAGTACTTC

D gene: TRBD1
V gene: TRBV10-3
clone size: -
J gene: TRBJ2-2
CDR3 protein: CAINRQGSPGELFF
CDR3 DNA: TGTGCCATCAACCGACAGGGTTCGCCCGGGGAGCTGTTTTTT

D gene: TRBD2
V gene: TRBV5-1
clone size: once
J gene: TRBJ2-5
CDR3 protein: CASIAGLAQQETQYF
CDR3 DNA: TGCGCCAGCATCGCGGGACTAGCGCAACAAGAGACCCAGTACTTC

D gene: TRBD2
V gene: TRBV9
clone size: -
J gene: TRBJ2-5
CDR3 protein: CASSTTSGGLQETQYF
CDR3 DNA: TGTGCCAGCAGCACGACTAGCGGGGGACTCCAAGAGACCCAGTACTTC

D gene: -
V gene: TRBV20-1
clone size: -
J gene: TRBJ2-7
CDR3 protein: CSARTAYEQYF
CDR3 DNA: TGCAGTGCGAGGACAGCCTACGAGCAGTACTTC

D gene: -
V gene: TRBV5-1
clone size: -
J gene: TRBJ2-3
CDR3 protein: CASSLARDTQYF
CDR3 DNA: TGCGCCAGCAGCTTGGCCAGGGATACGCAGTATTTT

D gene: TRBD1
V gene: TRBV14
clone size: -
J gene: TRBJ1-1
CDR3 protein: CASSLGQEVAAFF
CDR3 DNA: TGTGCCAGCAGCCTCGGACAGGAGGTGGCAGCTTTCTTT

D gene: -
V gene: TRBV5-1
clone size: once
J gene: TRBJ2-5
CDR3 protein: CASSLGLEVETQYF
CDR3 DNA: TGCGCCAGCAGCTTGGGACTAGAAGTGGAGACCCAGTACTTC

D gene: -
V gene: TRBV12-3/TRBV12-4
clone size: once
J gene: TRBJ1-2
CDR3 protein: CASTDKYGYTF
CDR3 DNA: TGTGCCAGCACCGACAAATATGGCTACACCTTC

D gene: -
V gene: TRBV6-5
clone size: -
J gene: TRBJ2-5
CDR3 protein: CASSLQGLEETQYF
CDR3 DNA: TGTGCCAGCAGTCTACAGGGATTGGAAGAGACCCAGTACTTC

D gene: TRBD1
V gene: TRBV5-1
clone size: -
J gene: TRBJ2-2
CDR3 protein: CASSLGQGTFRELFF
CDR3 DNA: TGCGCCAGCAGCTTGGGACAGGGGACGTTCCGGGAGCTGTTTTTT

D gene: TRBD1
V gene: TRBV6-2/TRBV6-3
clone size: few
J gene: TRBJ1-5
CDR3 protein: CASSYLYYRGQPQHF
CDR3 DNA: TGTGCCAGCAGTTACCTATACTACAGGGGCCAGCCCCAGCATTTT

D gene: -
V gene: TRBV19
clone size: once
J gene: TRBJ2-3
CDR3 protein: CASSIGGVGIRPDTQYF
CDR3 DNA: TGTGCCAGTAGTATAGGGGGGGTAGGAATCCGTCCAGATACGCAGTATTTT

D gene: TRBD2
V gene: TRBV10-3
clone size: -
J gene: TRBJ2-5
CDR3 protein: CAISEPRLAGTQYF
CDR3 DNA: TGTGCCATCAGTGAGCCCAGACTAGCAGGGACCCAGTACTTC

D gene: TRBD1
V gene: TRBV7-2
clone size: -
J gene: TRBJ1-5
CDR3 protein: CASSLGGGGSNQPQHF
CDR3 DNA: TGTGCCAGCAGCTTAGGAGGGGGCGGAAGCAATCAGCCCCAGCATTTT

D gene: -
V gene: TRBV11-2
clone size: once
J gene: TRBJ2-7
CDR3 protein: CASSFRGASLSYEQYF
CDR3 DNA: TGTGCCAGCAGCTTCCGGGGGGCAAGTCTTTCCTACGAGCAGTACTTC

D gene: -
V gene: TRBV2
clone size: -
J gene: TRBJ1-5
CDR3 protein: CASSEWLNQPQHF
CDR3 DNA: TGTGCCAGCAGTGAATGGCTGAATCAGCCCCAGCATTTT

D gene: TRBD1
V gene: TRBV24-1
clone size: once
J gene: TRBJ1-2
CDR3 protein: CATSDPGQGNYGYTF
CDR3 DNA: TGTGCCACCAGTGATCCGGGACAGGGGAACTATGGCTACACCTTC

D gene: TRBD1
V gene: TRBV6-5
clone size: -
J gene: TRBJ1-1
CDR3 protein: CASNGQGYTEAFF
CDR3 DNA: TGTGCCAGCAATGGACAGGGTTACACTGAAGCTTTCTTT

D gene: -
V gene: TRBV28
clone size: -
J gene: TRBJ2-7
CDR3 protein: CASSLTTGSEQYF
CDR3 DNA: TGTGCCAGCAGTTTAACTACTGGGAGCGAGCAGTACTTC